This T cell receptor (beta chain) appears in the sequencing data of a study of naive and memory T cell subsets. An oligonucleotide containing a UMI was ligated to the 3' end of TCR cDNA. Adult healthy volunteers gave 2.5 ml peripheral blood for whole-blood RNA. This clonotype has just a few counts. Antigen specificity is unknown. General study findings and limits: TCR transcript changes with activation or differentiation may affect this RNA method.

Germline loops: CDR1 SGHDN, CDR2 FVKESK. The CDR3 extends over 16 amino acids. The ends were cut back, 1 base at V and 10 bases at J, with 20 bases in the middle. Amplification of ligated cDNA took four PCR rounds with SP2 and nested alpha and beta constant primers. Alpha and beta constant region primers primed reverse transcription for blood and skin samples. TCRdb re-analysed the 5' RACE reads in MiXCR, keeping a single row per CDR3 protein. The sample has 48,000 or so distinct CDR3 sequences; 4.7% are singletons. The chain employs TRBV14 and TRBJ2-1; D not certain. The clonotype was recovered from a female donor in good health. This chain's CDR3 is CASSQGVSPLLYEQFF. The CDR3 nucleotides are TGTGCCAGCAGCCAAGGGGTATCACCATTACTTTACGAGCAGTTCTTC.